Shown below are 15 T cell receptor beta chains from a single sample sequenced in a study of OX40 agonist ivuxolimab in advanced cancers. Sequencing used immunoSEQ multiplex PCR; TCRdb keeps in-frame clones, though not all of them. Seen here are 69,000 or so clones, roughly 85% observed once, and the top ten hold approximately 0.81%. Sequencing used CD4+ or CD8+ T cells sorted from blood, obtained in a trial of the OX40 agonist ivuxolimab. These receptors all come from an adult with an advanced solid tumor such as melanoma, head and neck, liver or kidney cancer.

V usage is TRBV7-2 and J usage is TRBJ2-3, with a possible D match to TRBD2 (5 bases). This CDR3 region has 14 residues. From germline, CDR1 is SGHTA and CDR2 FQGNSA. The V end lost 1 base, the J end lost 4 bases, and 9 bases lay between the germline ends. CDR3 DNA: TGTGCCAGCAGCTTAGGAGGGAGCGCAGATACGCAGTATTTT. Encoded protein: CASSLGGSADTQYF.

CDR3 sequence reads: CASSEGLTGDEQFF. For the CDR3, the DNA is TGTGCCAGCAGTGAAGGCCTTACTGGGGATGAGCAGTTCTTC. The chain employs TRBV2 and TRBJ2-1; no definite D call. The CDR3 has 14 amino acids. The V and J ends lost 1 base and 8 bases respectively, with 12 bases between them. Germline V lookup: CDR1 SNHLY, CDR2 FYNNEI.

The rearrangement uses TRBV5-1 and TRBJ1-6, with D maybe TRBD1 (6 bases). The CDR3 is 16 amino acids. Trimming cost V 4 bases and J 5 bases, with 16 bases left between them. Germline CDR1 reads SGHRS; CDR2 reads YFSETQ. The CDR3 here is CASSATGQPNNSPLHF. CDR3 in DNA: TGCGCCAGCAGCGCAACCGGACAGCCAAATAATTCACCCCTCCACTTT.

This chain joins TRBV6-1 and TRBJ1-3; TRBD1 matches at 8 bases. Germline V CDR1 and CDR2: MNHNS, SASEGT. V lost 5 bases and J lost 7; bases outside the gene matches: 7. CDR3 length equals 14 residues. CDR3 residues: CASSSSGGWNTIYF. The CDR3 region has the DNA TGTGCCAGCAGTTCCTCAGGGGGCTGGAACACCATATATTTT.

This clone has a single count. V usage is TRBV5-1 and J usage is TRBJ1-5, with a tentative D call TRBD1 (6 bases). Germline CDR1 reads SGHRS; CDR2 reads YFSETQ. The CDR3 covers 15 residues. Trimming left V 1 base short and J 2 bases short, with 10 bases between. The CDR3 coding sequence is TGCGCCAGCAGCTTGTCAGGGGACGGCAATCAGCCCCAGCATTTT. It codes for CASSLSGDGNQPQHF. The full variable domain, its missing parts supplied by reference TRBV5-1 and TRBJ1-5, is KAGVTQTPRYLIKTRGQQVTLSCSPISGHRSVSWYQQTPGQGLQFLFEYFSETQRNKGNFPGRFSGRQFSNSRSEMNVSTLELGDSALYLCASSLSGDGNQPQHFGDGTRLSIL.

The chain recombines TRBV6-5 with TRBJ1-1; D is unresolved. The V end lost 4 bases, the J end lost 5 bases, and 17 bases lay between the germline ends. This CDR3 comprises 15 residues. The V gene's germline CDR1 is MNHEY and CDR2 SVGAGI. In nucleotides, the CDR3 is TGTGCCAGCAGTTTCACAGAGGCCCTGGGAACTGAAGCTTTCTTT. Its translation: CASSFTEALGTEAFF.

This CDR3 reads CASSQRTGGIETEAFF. Written as DNA, the CDR3 is TGTGCCAGCAGCCAACGGACAGGGGGGATTGAAACTGAAGCTTTCTTT. The chain joins TRBV7-9 to TRBJ1-1; 10 bases are shared with TRBD1. The V gene end was trimmed by 5 bases and the J gene end by 5 bases; junction bases not matched to a gene: 11. CDR1 and CDR2 from the germline V gene are SEHNR and FQNEAQ (reference sequence). The CDR3 contains 16 residues.

This clone turned up a few times. The rearrangement joins TRBV4-1 to TRBJ2-1, with TRBD2 as a possible D gene (7 bases). Trimming took off 4 bases at V and 7 bases at J, with 23 bases between the two ends. CDR3 size: 17 residues. Germline V gives CDR1 MGHRA, CDR2 YSYEKL. DNA for the CDR3: TGCGCCAGCAGCCGGGGGGGCTTAGCCCTCCTGGGGAATGAGCAGTTCTTC. Translating gives CASSRGGLALLGNEQFF.

This clone showed up just once. V and J are TRBV7-9 and TRBJ2-3; TRBD2 agrees at 10 bases. From germline, CDR1 is SEHNR and CDR2 FQNEAQ (reference sequence). After removal of 6 bases from V and 4 bases from J, the junction contained 4 bases not matched to a gene. The CDR3 runs to 14 residues. DNA for the CDR3: TGTGCCAGCAGTTCGGGACTAGCGCCAGATACGCAGTATTTT. Protein sequence: CASSSGLAPDTQYF.

V usage is TRBV9 and J usage is TRBJ2-3; D is perhaps TRBD2 (5 bases). CDR1 and CDR2 from the germline V gene are SGDLS and YYNGEE. The CDR3 loop spans 14 amino acids. Trimming removed 1 base from V and 4 bases from J, with 10 bases in between. The CDR3 DNA is TGTGCCAGCAGCGTATTGGGAGACCCAGATACGCAGTATTTT. Translated, it gives CASSVLGDPDTQYF.

The chain has TRBV5-1 and TRBJ2-4; D is perhaps TRBD1 (5 bases). The CDR3 covers 15 residues. Trimming left V 1 base short and J 2 bases short, with 10 bases between. The germline gives CDR1 SGHRS, CDR2 YFSETQ. DNA for the CDR3: TGCGCCAGCAGCTTGATCCAGGGTTCCAAAAACATTCAGTACTTC. Residues: CASSLIQGSKNIQYF.

The rearrangement links TRBV7-9 to TRBJ2-1; D is undetermined. The CDR3 length is 15 residues. Between the trimmed V and J ends, which lost 5 bases and 0 bases, there was a span of 11 bases. CDR1 is SEHNR and CDR2 is FQNEAQ in the germline V gene (reference sequence). The CDR3 reads CASSPTLSSYNEQFF. CDR3 DNA sequence: TGTGCCAGCAGCCCGACCCTTAGCTCCTACAATGAGCAGTTCTTC.

V gene TRBV27 combines with J gene TRBJ1-6; D is unclear. CDR1 and CDR2 (germline): MNHEY, SMNVEV (reference sequence). The V end was cut by 2 bases, the J end by 9 bases, with 11 bases between. CDR3 length: 14 residues. CDR3 amino acids: CASSLGLLVSPLHF. The CDR3 DNA sequence: TGTGCCAGCAGTTTAGGACTCTTAGTTTCACCCCTCCACTTT.

V is TRBV11-2 and J is TRBJ2-5, with D possibly being TRBD1 (6 bases). Germline V gene data show CDR1 as SGHAT and CDR2 as FQNNGV. Trimming cost V 6 bases and J 2 bases, with 10 bases left between them. This CDR3 has 13 residues. This chain's CDR3 is CASSPGQQETQYF. The CDR3 coding sequence is TGTGCCAGCAGTCCCGGACAGCAAGAGACCCAGTACTTC.

V gene TRBV19 combines with J gene TRBJ2-7, with D perhaps TRBD1 (6 bases). The CDR3 covers 15 residues. CDR1 LNHDA and CDR2 SQIVND come from the germline V gene (reference sequence). V was clipped by 4 bases and J by 0 bases, with 13 bases between them. The CDR3 spells CASSTRDTLSYEQYF. The CDR3 coding sequence is TGTGCCAGTAGTACGAGGGACACCCTCTCCTACGAGCAGTACTTC.